This T cell receptor beta chain was documented in a study of spatial heterogeneity in lung cancer. Turning to the study itself: Sequences of the beta chain were consistently detected in greater numbers than alpha-chain sequences.

TCRdb analysed the 5' RACE reads with MiXCR anew, one entry per CDR3 protein. The table lists approximately 49,000 distinct CDR3 sequences, less than 5.5% of them singletons. The sample holds a few counts of this clonotype. As to time point: sample taken at primary tumor resection. The cohort: some 70 early-stage, untreated non-small cell lung cancer patients. Whole RNA from tumor, nontumor lung or frozen PBMC was sequenced unsorted. The CDR3 runs 15 residues. Germline V lookup: CDR1 SGHTA, CDR2 FQGNSA. V was pared by 2 bases and J by 2 bases, with 4 bases of the junction left unmatched. The chain joins TRBV7-2 to TRBJ2-3; 7 bases fit TRBD1. The sequence derives from a male donor with early-stage non-small cell lung cancer. The starting material was PBMCs, obtained at surgery. CDR3 DNA sequence: TGTGCCAGCAGCTTAAGGGGACAGAACACAGATACGCAGTATTTT. It translates to CASSLRGQNTDTQYF.